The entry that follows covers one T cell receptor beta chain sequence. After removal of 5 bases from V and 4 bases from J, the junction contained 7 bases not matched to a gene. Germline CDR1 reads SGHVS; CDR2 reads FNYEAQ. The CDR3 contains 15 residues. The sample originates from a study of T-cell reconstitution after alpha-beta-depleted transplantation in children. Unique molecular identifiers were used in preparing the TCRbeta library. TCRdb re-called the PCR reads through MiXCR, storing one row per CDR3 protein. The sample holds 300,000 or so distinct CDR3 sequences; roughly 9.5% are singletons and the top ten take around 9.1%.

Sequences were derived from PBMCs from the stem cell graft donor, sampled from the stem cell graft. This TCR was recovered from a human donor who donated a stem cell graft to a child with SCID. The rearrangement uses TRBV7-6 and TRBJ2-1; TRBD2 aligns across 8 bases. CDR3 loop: CASSPVRGGYNEQFF. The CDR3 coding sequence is TGTGCCAGCAGCCCCGTCCGGGGGGGGTACAATGAGCAGTTCTTC.